The 28 T cell receptor beta chains below were found in one sample sequenced in a study of cytomegalovirus exposure and HLA in healthy donors. Profiling relied on immunoSEQ multiplex PCR, and the TCRdb table lists in-frame clones only, not all of them. The repertoire holds about 160,000 clones, with roughly nine tenths as singletons. The sequencing input was PBMCs. These receptors all stem from a woman between 18 and 29 years old in good health and CMV-seropositive.

The count of this clone is one. The chain has TRBV27 and TRBJ1-5; 9 nucleotides line up with TRBD1. CDR1 MNHEY and CDR2 SMNVEV come from the germline V gene (reference sequence). The CDR3 length is 17 residues. V shed 4 bases, J shed 0 bases, and the junction held 7 bases outside the gene matches. The CDR3: CASSSGQGSYSNQPQHF. The CDR3 DNA sequence: TGTGCCAGCAGTTCAGGACAGGGGAGTTATAGCAATCAGCCCCAGCATTTT.

This chain joins TRBV7-6 and TRBJ2-1; 9 bases are a match to TRBD2. The germline V gene encodes CDR1 SGHVS and CDR2 FNYEAQ. There are 19 residues in the CDR3. Trimming at V came to 5 bases and at J to 0 bases, leaving 14 bases not matched to a gene. The CDR3 spells CASSRLGASGDSSYNEQFF. The CDR3 nucleotides are TGTGCCAGCAGCCGCCTGGGGGCTAGCGGGGACAGCTCCTACAATGAGCAGTTCTTC.

The chain uses TRBV4-2 and TRBJ2-1; possible D gene TRBD2, 6 bases. The V end lost 2 bases, the J end lost 7 bases, and 9 bases lay between the germline ends. Germline assignment: CDR1 LGHNA and CDR2 YNFKEQ. CDR3 length: 13 residues. The CDR3: CASSQPDYNEQFF. The CDR3 coding sequence is TGTGCCAGCAGCCAACCGGACTATAATGAGCAGTTCTTC.

This clone was recorded only once. The rearrangement joins TRBV7-3 to TRBJ1-5; 8 bases align to TRBD1. The CDR3 runs 13 residues. V lost 5 bases to trimming and J lost 7 bases; unmatched junction nucleotides: 4. The germline V gene encodes CDR1 SGHTA and CDR2 FQGTGA. CDR3 bases: TGTGCCAGCAGCCCACAGGGGGACCAGCCCCAGCATTTT. Protein sequence: CASSPQGDQPQHF.

This chain links TRBV7-2 with TRBJ2-1, with 7 bases matching TRBD2. This CDR3 region has 15 residues. Germline V lookup: CDR1 SGHTA, CDR2 FQGNSA. The J segment lost 0 bases and the V segment lost 7 bases, leaving 6 bases of the junction unmatched. This CDR3 is CASTLAASSYNEQFF. CDR3 bases: TGTGCCAGCACTCTAGCGGCAAGCTCCTACAATGAGCAGTTCTTC.

The J gene is TRBJ2-7, the V gene TRBV7-9; 8 bases fit TRBD2. Losses at the gene ends were 6 bases for V and 6 bases for J; bases not matched to a gene: 7. The CDR3 is made up of 13 amino acids. Germline CDR1 SEHNR, CDR2 FQNEAQ (reference sequence). The CDR3 here is CASRTTSVPEQYF. The CDR3 nucleotides read TGTGCCAGCAGAACGACTAGCGTCCCCGAGCAGTACTTC.

V usage is TRBV5-1 and J usage is TRBJ1-2, with no clear D. The V gene lost 3 bases and the J gene lost 8 bases, with 14 bases spanning the gap. Germline loops: CDR1 SGHRS, CDR2 YFSETQ. This CDR3 spans 13 amino acids. The CDR3 protein is CASSSPTMSGYTF. In DNA, the CDR3 is TGCGCCAGCAGCTCCCCCACGATGAGCGGCTACACCTTC.

The chain uses TRBV2 and TRBJ2-1; D is unresolved. The CDR3 sequence is 16 residues long. Trimming removed 7 bases at V and 2 bases at J, with 18 bases between. Looked up from germline, CDR1 is SNHLY and CDR2 is FYNNEI. The CDR3 sequence: CASIPVPQTPYNEQFF. Written as DNA, the CDR3 is TGTGCCAGCATACCCGTCCCCCAAACTCCCTACAATGAGCAGTTCTTC. Full variable domain (remainder filled in from reference TRBV2 and TRBJ2-1): EPEVTQTPSHQVTQMGQEVILRCVPISNHLYFYWYRQILGQKVEFLVSFYNNEISEKSEIFDDQFSVERPDGSNFTLKIRSTKLEDSAMYFCASIPVPQTPYNEQFFGPGTRLTVL.

V and J are TRBV30 and TRBJ1-2; TRBD1 agrees at 10 bases. Germline V gene lookup returns CDR1 GTSNPN and CDR2 SVGIG (reference sequence). The V gene end was trimmed by 0 bases and the J gene end by 5 bases; junction bases not matched to a gene: 6. There are 15 residues in the CDR3. CDR3 amino acids: CAWSVRDRGGYGYTF. The CDR3 nucleotides are TGTGCCTGGAGTGTACGGGACAGGGGAGGATATGGCTACACCTTC.

The chain links TRBV5-6 to TRBJ2-3; 10 bases align to TRBD1. The CDR3 contains 16 residues. Per germline, CDR1 SGHDT and CDR2 YYEEEE. The ends lost 0 bases at V and 4 bases at J; junction bases unmatched: 5. CDR3 sequence reads: CASSLEVTGGADTQYF. The DNA of the CDR3 is TGTGCCAGCAGCTTGGAGGTGACAGGGGGCGCAGATACGCAGTATTTT.

The rearrangement uses TRBV5-6 and TRBJ2-7; TRBD2 matches 7 bases. The V segment lost 0 bases and the J segment 4 bases; nucleotides outside the gene matches: 4. The CDR3 is 14 amino acids. Germline CDR1 SGHDT, CDR2 YYEEEE. The DNA of the CDR3 is TGTGCCAGCAGCTTGGTTGGGGAGGGATACGAGCAGTACTTC. Translated: CASSLVGEGYEQYF.

The chain carries TRBV19 and TRBJ2-1, with no clear D. Germline CDR1 reads LNHDA; CDR2 reads SQIVND (reference sequence). The CDR3 runs to 15 residues. V lost 3 bases and J 0 bases, leaving 9 bases between the germline ends. The CDR3 is CASSIRSSSYNEQFF. In DNA, the CDR3 is TGTGCCAGTAGTATCAGGTCCAGCTCCTACAATGAGCAGTTCTTC.

This chain uses TRBV11-3 with TRBJ2-1; 13 bases line up with TRBD2. V dropped 5 bases and J dropped 5; count of bases not matched to a gene: 15. The CDR3 consists of 19 residues. Per germline, CDR1 SGHNT and CDR2 YENEEA. The CDR3 here is CASSAAGGPTSGRNNEQFF. The DNA of the CDR3 is TGTGCCAGCAGCGCCGCCGGCGGACCGACTAGCGGGAGGAACAATGAGCAGTTCTTC.

The chain joins TRBV25-1 to TRBJ2-7; the match to TRBD1 covers 9 bases. Germline V gives CDR1 MGHDK, CDR2 SYGVNS. With 7 bases clipped from V and 5 bases from J, the junction kept 6 bases outside the gene matches. The CDR3 consists of 13 residues. The CDR3 sequence is CASTGTGPHEQYF. CDR3 DNA: TGTGCCAGCACTGGGACAGGGCCACACGAGCAGTACTTC.

This sequence joins TRBV4-3 and TRBJ1-1, with D perhaps TRBD1 (5 bases). Per germline, CDR1 LGHNA and CDR2 YSLEER. V lost 3 bases to trimming and J lost 3 bases, with 11 bases between them. CDR3 length: 14 amino acids. The CDR3 DNA reads as TGCGCCAGCAGCCACCTAGGAGGGGACACTGAAGCTTTCTTT. This sequence encodes CASSHLGGDTEAFF.

The V and J genes are TRBV10-3 and TRBJ2-7; a weak D match, TRBD1 (5 bases). V was shortened by 6 bases and J by 3 bases, with 21 bases between the two germline ends. Germline loops: CDR1 ENHRY, CDR2 SYGVKD. This CDR3 spans 16 amino acids. This chain's CDR3 is CAISERPTGPLYEQYF. CDR3 DNA sequence: TGTGCCATCAGCGAGAGACCTACAGGTCCCCTCTACGAGCAGTACTTC.

This chain joins TRBV10-3 and TRBJ1-4; 8 bases fit TRBD1. The CDR3 contains 16 residues. V lost 10 bases and J lost 0; bases outside the gene matches: 10. Germline V gene data show CDR1 as ENHRY and CDR2 as SYGVKD. The chain's CDR3 is CATASRTGSTNEKLFF. The CDR3, as DNA: TGTGCCACCGCCTCTCGGACAGGGTCAACTAATGAAAAACTGTTTTTT.

The V call is TRBV4-2, the J call TRBJ2-1; TRBD2 agrees at 9 bases. Germline CDR1 is LGHNA and CDR2 is YNFKEQ. CDR3 length: 15 residues. After removal of 1 base from V and 8 bases from J, the junction contained 6 bases not matched to a gene. CDR3 in DNA: TGTGCCAGCAGCCAAGGGACTAGCGAGAGGCATGAGCAGTTCTTC. It is translated as CASSQGTSERHEQFF.

The rearrangement links TRBV27 to TRBJ1-2; 7 nucleotides agree with TRBD1. Unmatched junction bases numbered 4, after V lost 6 bases and J lost 3 bases. The germline V gene encodes CDR1 MNHEY and CDR2 SMNVEV (reference sequence). This CDR3 has 13 amino acids. The CDR3 loop reads CASRTTGYYGYTF. The CDR3 nucleotides read TGTGCCAGCAGGACGACAGGGTACTATGGCTACACCTTC.

The CDR3 is CSVAPGLPSYEQYF. The CDR3 coding sequence is TGCAGCGTTGCTCCGGGACTACCGTCCTACGAGCAGTACTTC. The chain has TRBV29-1 and TRBJ2-7; 7 bases agree with TRBD2. The V gene's germline CDR1 is SQVTM and CDR2 ANQGSEA. There are 14 residues in the CDR3. The V gene end was trimmed by 4 bases and the J gene end by 1 base; junction bases not matched to a gene: 7.

The gene calls are TRBV6-6 and TRBJ2-1; a weak D match, TRBD2 (6 bases). V was trimmed by 5 bases and J by 15 bases, leaving 17 bases between them. Germline-derived CDR1 and CDR2 are MNHNY and SVGAGI (reference sequence). The CDR3 sequence is 12 residues long. CDR3 DNA: TGTGCCAGCAGTACGGGCGGGGAGAGTCGGTTCTTC. Its translation: CASSTGGESRFF.

The chain couples TRBV18 to TRBJ1-1, with 11 nucleotides matching TRBD1. Trimming at V came to 3 bases and at J to 3 bases, leaving 6 bases not matched to a gene. CDR1 KGHSH and CDR2 LQKENI come from the germline V gene. The CDR3 runs to 16 residues. The CDR3 loop reads CASSPRDRGGDTEAFF. The CDR3 bases are TGTGCCAGCTCACCCCGGGACAGGGGGGGGGACACTGAAGCTTTCTTT.

This clone has only a few counts. The CDR3 DNA follows: TGTGCCAGCTCATCGACAGGGGGAAATCAGCCCCAGCATTTT. Amino acid sequence: CASSSTGGNQPQHF. The chain recombines TRBV18 with TRBJ1-5; 9 nucleotides match TRBD1. Germline V gene data show CDR1 as KGHSH and CDR2 as LQKENI. This CDR3 is 14 amino acids long. Trimming cost V 5 bases and J 4 bases; bases outside gene matches: 3. Full variable domain (rest looked up from reference TRBV18 and TRBJ1-5): NAGVMQNPRHLVRRRGQEARLRCSPMKGHSHVYWYRQLPEEGLKFMVYLQKENIIDESGMPKERFSAEFPKEGPSILRIQQVVRGDSAAYFCASSSTGGNQPQHFGDGTRLSIL.

The chain carries TRBV5-6 and TRBJ2-7, with D perhaps matching TRBD2 (6 bases). Germline CDR1 is SGHDT and CDR2 is YYEEEE. Trimming shortened V by 4 bases and J by 2 bases, and 7 bases separated the two germline ends. The CDR3 totals 12 residues. The CDR3 reads CASSRRAYEQYF. CDR3 coding DNA: TGTGCCAGCAGCCGGAGGGCCTACGAGCAGTACTTC.

The chain uses TRBV5-6 and TRBJ1-3; no definite D call. Trimming shortened V by 2 bases and J by 1 base, and 10 bases separated the two germline ends. CDR1 and CDR2 from the germline V gene are SGHDT and YYEEEE. This CDR3 contains 15 residues. The CDR3 DNA is TGTGCCAGCAGCTTCGGCGCGGGGTCTGGAAACACCATATATTTT. This codes for CASSFGAGSGNTIYF. The variable domain in full, completed from reference TRBV5-6 and TRBJ1-3, reads DAGVTQSPTHLIKTRGQQVTLRCSPKSGHDTVSWYQQALGQGPQFIFQYYEEEERQRGNFPDRFSGHQFPNYSSELNVNALLLGDSALYLCASSFGAGSGNTIYFGEGSWLTVV.

This chain links TRBV6-6 with TRBJ2-7; 7 bases agree with TRBD1. The junction had 7 bases not matched to a gene; V was cut back by 6 bases and J by 2 bases. CDR1 MNHNY and CDR2 SVGAGI come from the germline V gene (reference sequence). This CDR3 has 14 residues. In DNA, the CDR3 is TGTGCCAGCAGCCTGGGAACAGGGGCCTACGAGCAGTACTTC. It translates to CASSLGTGAYEQYF.

This clone has only a few counts. The chain couples TRBV15 to TRBJ2-1; TRBD2 agrees at 12 bases. CDR3 length: 15 amino acids. Germline V gives CDR1 LNHNV, CDR2 YYDKDF (reference sequence). V dropped 6 bases and J dropped 9; count of bases not matched to a gene: 9. The chain's CDR3 is CATSKTSGSSGEQFF. DNA for the CDR3: TGTGCCACCAGTAAGACTAGCGGGAGTTCAGGTGAGCAGTTCTTC.

The chain combines TRBV7-8 with TRBJ1-3, with D uncertain. The CDR3 is 18 amino acids. V lost 1 base to trimming and J lost 1 base, with 17 bases between them. Germline V gene sequence: CDR1 SGHVS, CDR2 FQNEAQ. The CDR3 nucleotides are TGTGCCAGCAGCTTAGTCGCGGGTCAGGTTTTTTCTGGAAACACCATATATTTT. The encoded protein is CASSLVAGQVFSGNTIYF. The full variable domain, rest sourced from reference TRBV7-8 and TRBJ1-3, is GAGVSQSPRYKVAKRGQDVALRCDPISGHVSLFWYQQALGQGPEFLTYFQNEAQLDKSGLPSDRFFAERPEGSVSTLKIQRTQQEDSAVYLCASSLVAGQVFSGNTIYFGEGSWLTVV.